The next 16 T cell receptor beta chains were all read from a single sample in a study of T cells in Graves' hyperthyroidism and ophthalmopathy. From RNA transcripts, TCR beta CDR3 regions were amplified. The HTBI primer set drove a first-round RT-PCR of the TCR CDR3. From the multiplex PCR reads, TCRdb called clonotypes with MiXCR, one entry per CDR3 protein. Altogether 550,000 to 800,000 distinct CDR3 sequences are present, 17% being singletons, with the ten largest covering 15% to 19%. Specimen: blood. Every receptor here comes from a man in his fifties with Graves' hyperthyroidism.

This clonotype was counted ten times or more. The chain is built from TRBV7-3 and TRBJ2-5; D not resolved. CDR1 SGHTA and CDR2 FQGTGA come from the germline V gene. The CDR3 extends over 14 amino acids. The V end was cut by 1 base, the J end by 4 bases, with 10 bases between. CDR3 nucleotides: TGTGCCAGCAGCTTAAGCGGTTCAGGAGAGACCCAGTACTTC. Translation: CASSLSGSGETQYF.

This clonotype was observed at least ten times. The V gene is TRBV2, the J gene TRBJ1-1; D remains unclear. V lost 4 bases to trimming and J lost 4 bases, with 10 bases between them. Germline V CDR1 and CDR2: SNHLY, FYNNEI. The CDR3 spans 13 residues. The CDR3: CASSAGWPTEAFF. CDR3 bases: TGTGCCAGCAGTGCGGGGTGGCCCACTGAAGCTTTCTTT.

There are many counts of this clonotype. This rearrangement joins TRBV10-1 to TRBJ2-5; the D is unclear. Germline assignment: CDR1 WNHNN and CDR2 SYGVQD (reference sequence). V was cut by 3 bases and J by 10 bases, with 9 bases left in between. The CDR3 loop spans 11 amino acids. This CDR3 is CASSDGRDQYF. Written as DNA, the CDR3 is TGCGCCAGCAGTGATGGAAGGGACCAGTACTTC.

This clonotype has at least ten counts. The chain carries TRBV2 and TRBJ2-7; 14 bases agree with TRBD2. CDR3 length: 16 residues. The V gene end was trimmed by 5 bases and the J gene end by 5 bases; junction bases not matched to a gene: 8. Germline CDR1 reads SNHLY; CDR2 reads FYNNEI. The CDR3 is CASSLGLAGGEDEQYF. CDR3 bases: TGTGCCAGCAGTTTAGGACTAGCGGGAGGAGAGGACGAGCAGTACTTC.

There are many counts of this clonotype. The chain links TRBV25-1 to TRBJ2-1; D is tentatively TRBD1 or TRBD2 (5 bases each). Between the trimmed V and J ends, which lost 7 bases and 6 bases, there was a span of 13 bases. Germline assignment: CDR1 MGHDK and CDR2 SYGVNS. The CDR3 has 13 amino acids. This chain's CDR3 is CASTTGTSNEQFF. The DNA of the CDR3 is TGTGCCAGCACAACCGGGACCTCCAATGAGCAGTTCTTC.

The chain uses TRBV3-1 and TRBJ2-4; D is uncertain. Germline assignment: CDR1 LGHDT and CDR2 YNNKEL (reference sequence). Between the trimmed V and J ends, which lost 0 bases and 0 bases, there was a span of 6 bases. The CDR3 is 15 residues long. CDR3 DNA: TGTGCCAGCAGCCAAGATCTGGTAGCCAAAAACATTCAGTACTTC. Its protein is CASSQDLVAKNIQYF.

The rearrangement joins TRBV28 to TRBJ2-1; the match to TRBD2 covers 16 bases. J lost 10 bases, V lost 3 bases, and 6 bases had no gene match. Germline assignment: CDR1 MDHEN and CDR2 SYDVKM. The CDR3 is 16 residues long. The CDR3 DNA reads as TGTGCCAGCAGTTTGTTTCCGGGACTAGCGGGAGGGGAGCAGTTCTTC. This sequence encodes CASSLFPGLAGGEQFF.

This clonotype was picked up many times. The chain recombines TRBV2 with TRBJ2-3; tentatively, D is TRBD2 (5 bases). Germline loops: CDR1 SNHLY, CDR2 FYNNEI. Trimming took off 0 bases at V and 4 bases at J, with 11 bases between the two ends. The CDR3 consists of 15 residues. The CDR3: CASSEALGLSDTQYF. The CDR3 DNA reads TGTGCCAGCAGTGAAGCGCTCGGACTGTCAGATACGCAGTATTTT.

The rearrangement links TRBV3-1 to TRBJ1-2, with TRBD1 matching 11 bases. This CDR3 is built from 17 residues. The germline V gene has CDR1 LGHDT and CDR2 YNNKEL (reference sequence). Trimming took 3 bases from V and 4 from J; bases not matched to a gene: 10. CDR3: CASSHRTGGEWVYGYTF. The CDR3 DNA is TGTGCCAGCAGCCACAGGACAGGGGGCGAATGGGTCTATGGCTACACCTTC.

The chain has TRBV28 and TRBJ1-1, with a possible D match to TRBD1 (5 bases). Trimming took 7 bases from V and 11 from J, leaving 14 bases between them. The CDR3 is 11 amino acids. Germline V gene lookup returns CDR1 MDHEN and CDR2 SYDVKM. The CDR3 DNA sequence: TGTGCCAGCAATATGCAGGGTAAGGCTTTCTTT. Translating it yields CASNMQGKAFF. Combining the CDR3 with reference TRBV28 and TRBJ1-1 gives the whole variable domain DVKVTQSSRYLVKRTGEKVFLECVQDMDHENMFWYRQDPGLGLRLIYFSYDVKMKEKGDIPEGYSVSREKKERFSLILESASTNQTSMYLCASNMQGKAFFGQGTRLTVV.

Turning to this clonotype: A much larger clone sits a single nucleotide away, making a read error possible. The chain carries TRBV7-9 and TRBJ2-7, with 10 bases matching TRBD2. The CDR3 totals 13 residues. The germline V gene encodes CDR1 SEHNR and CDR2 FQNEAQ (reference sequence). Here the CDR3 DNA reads TGTACAGGAACGGCTAGCGGGAGCTACGAGCAGTACTTC. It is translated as CTGTASGSYEQYF.

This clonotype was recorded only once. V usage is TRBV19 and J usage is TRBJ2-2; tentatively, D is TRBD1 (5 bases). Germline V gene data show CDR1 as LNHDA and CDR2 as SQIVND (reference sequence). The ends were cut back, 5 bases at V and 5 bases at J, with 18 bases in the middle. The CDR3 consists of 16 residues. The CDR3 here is CASSSRERISTGELFF. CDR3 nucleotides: TGTGCCAGTAGTTCCAGGGAACGGATTAGTACCGGGGAGCTGTTTTTT.

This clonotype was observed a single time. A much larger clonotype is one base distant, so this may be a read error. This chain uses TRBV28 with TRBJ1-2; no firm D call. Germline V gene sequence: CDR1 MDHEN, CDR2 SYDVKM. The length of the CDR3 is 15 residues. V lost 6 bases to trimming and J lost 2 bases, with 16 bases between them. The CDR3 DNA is TGTGCCAGCAGCCGCCCTTTTTTACGGAACTATGGCTACACCTTC. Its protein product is CASSRPFLRNYGYTF.

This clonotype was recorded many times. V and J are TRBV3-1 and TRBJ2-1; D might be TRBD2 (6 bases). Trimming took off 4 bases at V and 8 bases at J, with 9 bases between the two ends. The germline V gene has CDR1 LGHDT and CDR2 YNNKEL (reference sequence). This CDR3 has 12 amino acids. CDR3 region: CASSPAGYEQFF. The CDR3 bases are TGTGCCAGCAGCCCCGCGGGGTATGAGCAGTTCTTC.

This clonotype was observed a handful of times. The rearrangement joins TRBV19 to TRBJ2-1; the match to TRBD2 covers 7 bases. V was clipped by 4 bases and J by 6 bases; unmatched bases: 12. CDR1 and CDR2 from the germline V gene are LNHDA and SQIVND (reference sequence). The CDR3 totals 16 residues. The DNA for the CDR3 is TGTGCCAGTAGTACCCTCCTACTAGCGAGACGCAATGAGCAGTTCTTC. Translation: CASSTLLLARRNEQFF.

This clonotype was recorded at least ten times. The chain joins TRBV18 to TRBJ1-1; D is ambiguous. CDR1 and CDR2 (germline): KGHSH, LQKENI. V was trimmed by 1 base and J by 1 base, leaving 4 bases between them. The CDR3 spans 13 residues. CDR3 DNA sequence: TGTGCCAGCTCACCACGGGAGAACACTGAAGCTTTCTTT. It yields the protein CASSPRENTEAFF.